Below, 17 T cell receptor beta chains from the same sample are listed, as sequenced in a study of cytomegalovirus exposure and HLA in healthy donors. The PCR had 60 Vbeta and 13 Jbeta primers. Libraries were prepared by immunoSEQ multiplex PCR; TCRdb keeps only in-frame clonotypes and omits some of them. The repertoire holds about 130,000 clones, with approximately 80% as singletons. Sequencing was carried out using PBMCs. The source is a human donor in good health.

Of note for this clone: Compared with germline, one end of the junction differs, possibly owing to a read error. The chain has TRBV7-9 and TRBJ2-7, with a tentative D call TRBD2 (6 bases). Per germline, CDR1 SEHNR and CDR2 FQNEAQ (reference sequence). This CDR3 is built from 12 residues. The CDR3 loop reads CSSSSGLHEQYF. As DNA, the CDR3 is TGTTCCAGCAGCTCCGGACTACACGAGCAGTACTTC. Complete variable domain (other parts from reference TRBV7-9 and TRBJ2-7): DTGVSQNPRHKITKRGQNVTFRCDPISEHNRLYWYRQTLGQGPEFLTYFQNEAQLEKSRLLSDRFSAERPKGSFSTLEIQRTEQGDSAMYLCSSSSGLHEQYFGPGTRLTVT.

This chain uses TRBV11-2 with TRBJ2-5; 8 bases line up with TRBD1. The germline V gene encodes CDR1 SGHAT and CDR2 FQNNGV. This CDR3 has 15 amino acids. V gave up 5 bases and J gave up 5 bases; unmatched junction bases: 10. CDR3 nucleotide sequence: TGTGCCAGCAGCAACAACCTGGACAGGGATGAGACCCAGTACTTC. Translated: CASSNNLDRDETQYF.

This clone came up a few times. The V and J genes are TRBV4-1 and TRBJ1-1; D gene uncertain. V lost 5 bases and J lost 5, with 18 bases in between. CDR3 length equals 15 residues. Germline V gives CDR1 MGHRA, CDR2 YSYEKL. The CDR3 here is CASSAQSGVRTEAFF. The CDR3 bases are TGCGCCAGCAGCGCCCAAAGCGGGGTAAGGACTGAAGCTTTCTTT.

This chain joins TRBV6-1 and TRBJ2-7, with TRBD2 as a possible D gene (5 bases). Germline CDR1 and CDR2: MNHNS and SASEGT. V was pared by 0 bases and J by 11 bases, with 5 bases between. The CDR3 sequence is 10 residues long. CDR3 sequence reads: CASSEAREYF. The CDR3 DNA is TGTGCCAGCAGTGAAGCGCGGGAGTACTTC.

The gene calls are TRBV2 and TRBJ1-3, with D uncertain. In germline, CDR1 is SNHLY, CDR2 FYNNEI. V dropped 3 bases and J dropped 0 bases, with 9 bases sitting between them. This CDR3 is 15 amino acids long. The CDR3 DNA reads TGTGCCAGCAGTGAGACACCACTCTCTGGAAACACCATATATTTT. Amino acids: CASSETPLSGNTIYF.

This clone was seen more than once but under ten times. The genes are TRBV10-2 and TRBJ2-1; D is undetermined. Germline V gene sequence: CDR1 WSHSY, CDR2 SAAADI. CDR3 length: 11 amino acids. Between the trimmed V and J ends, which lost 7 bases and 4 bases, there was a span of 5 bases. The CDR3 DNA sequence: TGCGCCAGCATGTCGTACAATGAGCAGTTCTTC. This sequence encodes CASMSYNEQFF.

The chain's CDR3 is CASSLFWGGDEKLFF. DNA of the CDR3: TGTGCCAGCAGTTTATTCTGGGGAGGAGATGAAAAACTGTTTTTT. This rearrangement joins TRBV28 to TRBJ1-4; no definite D call. Germline V gene data show CDR1 as MDHEN and CDR2 as SYDVKM. The V gene lost 1 base and the J gene lost 6 bases, with 12 bases spanning the gap. The CDR3 is made up of 15 amino acids. Drawing the rest from reference TRBV28 and TRBJ1-4, the complete variable domain is DVKVTQSSRYLVKRTGEKVFLECVQDMDHENMFWYRQDPGLGLRLIYFSYDVKMKEKGDIPEGYSVSREKKERFSLILESASTNQTSMYLCASSLFWGGDEKLFFGSGTQLSVL.

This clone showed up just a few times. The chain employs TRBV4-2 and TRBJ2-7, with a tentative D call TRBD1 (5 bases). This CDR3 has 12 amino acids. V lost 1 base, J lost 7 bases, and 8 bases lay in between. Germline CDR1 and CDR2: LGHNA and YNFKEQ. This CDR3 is CASSQVGREQYF. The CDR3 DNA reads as TGTGCCAGCAGCCAAGTGGGGCGGGAGCAGTACTTC.

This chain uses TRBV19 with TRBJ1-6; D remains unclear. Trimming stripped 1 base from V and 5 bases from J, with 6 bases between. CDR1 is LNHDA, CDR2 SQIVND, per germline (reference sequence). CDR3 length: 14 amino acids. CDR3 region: CASSIGGHNSPLHF. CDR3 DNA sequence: TGTGCCAGTAGTATAGGAGGCCATAATTCACCCCTCCACTTT.

CDR3 sequence: CASRRTSGGADTQYF. DNA of the CDR3: TGTGCCAGCAGACGGACTAGCGGGGGGGCAGATACGCAGTATTTT. V and J are TRBV6-5 and TRBJ2-3; 15 nucleotides match TRBD2. The CDR3 runs 15 residues. The germline gives CDR1 MNHEY, CDR2 SVGAGI. The V and J ends lost 6 bases and 4 bases, in that order; junction bases with no gene match: 2.

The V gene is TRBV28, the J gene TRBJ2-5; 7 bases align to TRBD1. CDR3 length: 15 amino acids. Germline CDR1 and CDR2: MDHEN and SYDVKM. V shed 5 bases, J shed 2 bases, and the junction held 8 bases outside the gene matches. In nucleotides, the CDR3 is TGTGCCAGCAGTAACGCCGGGACAGCGCAAGAGACCCAGTACTTC. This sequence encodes CASSNAGTAQETQYF.

The CDR3 sequence: CASSPGGAPNEQFF. The DNA for the CDR3 is TGTGCCAGCAGTCCAGGGGGCGCCCCAAATGAGCAGTTCTTC. This chain joins TRBV28 and TRBJ2-1; 8 nucleotides match TRBD1. The germline V gene has CDR1 MDHEN and CDR2 SYDVKM. V trimming: 5 bases; J trimming: 7 bases; junction bases outside the gene matches: 7. CDR3 length equals 14 residues.

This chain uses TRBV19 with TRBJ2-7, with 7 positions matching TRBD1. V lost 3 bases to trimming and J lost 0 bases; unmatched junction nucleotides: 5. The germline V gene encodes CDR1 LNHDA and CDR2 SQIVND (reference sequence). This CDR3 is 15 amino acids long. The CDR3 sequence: CASSIGTVSSYEQYF. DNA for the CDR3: TGTGCCAGTAGTATCGGGACAGTAAGCTCCTACGAGCAGTACTTC.

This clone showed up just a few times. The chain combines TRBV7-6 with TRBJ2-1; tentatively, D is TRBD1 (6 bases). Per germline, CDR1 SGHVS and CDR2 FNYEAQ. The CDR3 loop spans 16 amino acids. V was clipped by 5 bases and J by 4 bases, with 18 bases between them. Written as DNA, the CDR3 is TGTGCCAGCAGCCCACGGCCCGTTCAGGGGTACAATGAGCAGTTCTTC. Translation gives CASSPRPVQGYNEQFF.

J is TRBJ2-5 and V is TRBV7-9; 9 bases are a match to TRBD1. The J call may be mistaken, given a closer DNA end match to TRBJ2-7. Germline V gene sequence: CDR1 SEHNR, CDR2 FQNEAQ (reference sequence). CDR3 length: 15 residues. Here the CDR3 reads CASSLDGTGNYEQYF. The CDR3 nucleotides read TGTGCCAGCAGCTTAGATGGGACAGGGAACTACGAGCAGTACTTC.

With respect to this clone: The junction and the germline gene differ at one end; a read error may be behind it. The CDR3 is CSSSEIPTGSYEQYF. DNA of the CDR3: TGTTCCAGCAGTGAAATTCCGACAGGTTCCTACGAGCAGTACTTC. The chain combines TRBV7-9 with TRBJ2-7, with a possible D match to TRBD1 (6 bases). Germline CDR1 and CDR2: SEHNR and FQNEAQ (reference sequence). This CDR3 has 15 amino acids.

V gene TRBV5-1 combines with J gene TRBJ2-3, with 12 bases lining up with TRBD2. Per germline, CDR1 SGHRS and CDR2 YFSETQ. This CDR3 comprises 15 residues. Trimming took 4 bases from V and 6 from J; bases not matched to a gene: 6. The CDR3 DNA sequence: TGCGCCAGCAGCCCTGGACTAGCGGGGAGGGATACGCAGTATTTT. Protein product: CASSPGLAGRDTQYF.